This T cell receptor beta chain came from a study of blood T cell repertoires in COVID-19. Whole-study context: COVID-19 samples collected from the United States, Italy and Spain covered acute and convalescent phases. PBMCs, B-cell-depleted T cells, or T cells were the source of the cDNA or gDNA that made up the material.

Adults between roughly 18 and 90 years of age took part from 20 to 25 US areas. Authors' data handling: Amplification of reference gene primers provided the estimated nucleated cell counts. Measured with immunoSEQ multiplex PCR; TCRdb has only the in-frame clones, and not every one. V and J calls and clone size come straight from that table; D and trimming were deduced from the DNA. The repertoire has 250,000 to 300,000 clones, approximately 91% of them found once; the top ten carry over 2%. Germline V gene data show CDR1 as LGHNA and CDR2 as YNFKEQ. This CDR3 is 15 amino acids long. V lost 4 bases to trimming and J lost 7 bases, with 19 bases between them.

The rearrangement uses TRBV4-2 and TRBJ1-1, with D possibly matching TRBD1 (6 bases). Sequencing used PBMCs or T cells enriched from blood (not recorded which). The TCR comes from a woman in her thirties or forties with acute COVID-19. The CDR3 coding sequence is TGTGCCAGCAGCCTAGGGGGTATGGGTCGGTTTGAAGCTTTCTTT. This encodes CASSLGGMGRFEAFF.